This paragraph reports one T cell receptor beta chain. The data were produced by immunoSEQ multiplex PCR, yet TCRdb's version contains in-frame clones alone and is incomplete. The repertoire consists of about 21,000 clones, with approximately 83% occurring once and the leading ten covering about 28%. This specimen comes from a study of OX40 agonist ivuxolimab in advanced cancers. Turning to the study itself: Recorded diagnoses for dose-escalation patients were hepatocellular carcinoma, melanoma, renal cell or head and neck cancer. Males comprised 82.7% of the group, whose mean age was around 62 years (range 23 to 79). Therapy given before enrollment (anti-PD-1, anti-PD-L1 or anti-CTLA-4) was allowed, and 40% to 45% had some.

Losses at the gene ends were 3 bases for V and 5 bases for J; bases not matched to a gene: 2. The CDR3 loop spans 14 amino acids. Per germline, CDR1 SEHNR and CDR2 FQNEAQ (reference sequence). Source: CD4+ or CD8+ T cells sorted from blood, taken in a trial of the OX40 agonist ivuxolimab. This chain uses TRBV7-9 with TRBJ2-7, with 12 bases identical to TRBD2. This TCR derives from an adult with an advanced solid tumor such as melanoma, head and neck, liver or kidney cancer. CDR3 bases: TGTGCCAGCAGCTTCGCTAGCGGGAGGGACGAGCAGTACTTC. It encodes CASSFASGRDEQYF.